This T cell receptor beta chain was captured by sequencing in a study of response to subunit inactivated influenza vaccine. TCRdb re-derived calls from the RT-PCR reads in MiXCR, one entry per CDR3 protein. The profile covers roughly 780,000 distinct CDR3 sequences, with roughly 20% appearing a single time and under 13% taken by the ten largest. The V gene end was trimmed by 7 bases and the J gene end by 3 bases; junction bases not matched to a gene: 4. This CDR3 spans 14 amino acids. This clonotype was detected a few times. Its cognate antigen is unknown. Study findings and constraints: The authors put forward the suggestion that each seasonal influenza vaccination may bring in only a limited number of new T cells.

The sequence was obtained from a man aged 45-60 years who received an inactivated influenza vaccine. The V and J genes are TRBV12-3 or TRBV12-4 and TRBJ2-1, with 9 bases fitting TRBD1. The material sequenced was PBMCs from blood, taken about 5 days after vaccination. CDR3 coding DNA: TGTGCCAGCATAAAGGGACAGGGCTACAATGAGCAGTTCTTC. It codes for CASIKGQGYNEQFF.